Below are 8 T cell receptor beta chains sequenced from a single sample in a study of blood T cell repertoires in COVID-19. The table came from immunoSEQ multiplex PCR; TCRdb's copy has only in-frame clones and leaves some out. The table lists 350,000 to 450,000 clones, around 87% of them singletons. The specimen was peripheral blood. These receptors were collected from a human donor in a cohort sampled during active COVID-19.

This chain links TRBV11-2 with TRBJ1-2; maybe TRBD1 (5 bases). Germline lookup yields CDR1 SGHAT and CDR2 FQNNGV. Between the trimmed V and J ends, which lost 3 bases and 4 bases, there was a span of 9 bases. This CDR3 contains 13 residues. CDR3 DNA sequence: TGTGCCAGCAGCTTGGACACCGGCTATGGCTACACCTTC. It yields the protein CASSLDTGYGYTF.

This chain links TRBV3-1 (or the pseudogene TRBV3-2) with TRBJ1-3, with TRBD1 as a possible D gene (5 bases). Germline V gene data show CDR1 as LGHDT and CDR2 as YNNKEL (reference sequence). Trimming cost V 6 bases and J 2 bases, with 14 bases left between them. This CDR3 is 15 amino acids long. For the CDR3, the DNA is TGTGCCAGCAGTCGTGACCAGGGCACTGGAAACACCATATATTTT. This encodes CASSRDQGTGNTIYF.

There are a few counts of this clone. This rearrangement joins TRBV28 to TRBJ1-5; D remains unclear. CDR3 length: 15 residues. The V and J ends lost 6 bases and 3 bases respectively, with 15 bases between them. Germline CDR1 MDHEN, CDR2 SYDVKM. CDR3 sequence (DNA): TGTGCCAGCAGCGCAGGTGGCAGATACAATCAGCCCCAGCATTTT. It yields the protein CASSAGGRYNQPQHF.

The chain's CDR3 is CASSLERSQETQYF. As DNA, the CDR3 is TGCGCCAGCAGCTTGGAGCGGAGCCAAGAGACCCAGTACTTC. The chain couples TRBV5-1 to TRBJ2-5; D perhaps matches TRBD2 (5 bases). There are 14 residues in the CDR3. V was pared by 0 bases and J by 1 base, with 7 bases between. Germline loops: CDR1 SGHRS, CDR2 YFSETQ.

The CDR3 is CASSPGQGRTEAFF. The CDR3 DNA reads as TGCGCCAGCAGCCCGGGACAGGGACGGACTGAAGCTTTCTTT. The chain couples TRBV4-1 to TRBJ1-1, with TRBD1 identical over 9 bases. Germline trimming cut 4 bases from V and 5 bases from J; bases unmatched to any gene: 5. The CDR3 sequence is 14 residues long. Germline V gene data show CDR1 as MGHRA and CDR2 as YSYEKL.

V is TRBV27 and J is TRBJ2-6, with a weak D call TRBD1 (6 bases). From germline, CDR1 is MNHEY and CDR2 SMNVEV (reference sequence). The CDR3 has 15 residues. Trimming shortened V by 6 bases and J by 2 bases, and 11 bases separated the two germline ends. The CDR3 DNA reads as TGTGCCAGCAGGGGAGAGGGGGCTGGGGCCAACGTCCTGACTTTC. It is translated as CASRGEGAGANVLTF.

CDR3 coding DNA: TGCGCCAGCAGCTTATCAGGGGACACCGGGGAGCTGTTTTTT. This encodes CASSLSGDTGELFF. The chain recombines TRBV5-1 with TRBJ2-2; weak D call: TRBD1 (6 bases). V dropped 2 bases and J dropped 3 bases, with 8 bases sitting between them. From germline, CDR1 is SGHRS and CDR2 YFSETQ. The CDR3 extends over 14 amino acids.

The chain joins TRBV19 to TRBJ2-6; 9 bases match TRBD1. This CDR3 comprises 17 residues. CDR1 LNHDA and CDR2 SQIVND come from the germline V gene (reference sequence). The ends lost 3 bases at V and 0 bases at J; junction bases unmatched: 3. The DNA for the CDR3 is TGTGCCAGTAGTATCGGGACAGGGTACTCTGGGGCCAACGTCCTGACTTTC. Translated, it gives CASSIGTGYSGANVLTF.